The clone carrying this T cell receptor (beta chain) was recorded many times. The antigen remains unidentified. This sample was included in a study of identical twins. TCRdb re-analysed the 5' RACE reads in MiXCR, keeping a single row per CDR3 protein. The profile shows some 500,000 distinct CDR3 sequences, 14% of them singletons. This CDR3 spans 16 amino acids. The germline CDR1 and CDR2 sequences are LGHNA and YNFKEQ. Trimming pared 0 bases from V and 6 bases from J, leaving 15 bases between. Only healthy Caucasians were included as donors. Study findings and constraints: The authors drew conclusions from cross-sectional statistical analysis rather than following the same donors. Sequences that were out-of-frame, alpha and twin-shared displayed an excess of low generation probability.

This sample also belongs to another study, concerning yellow fever vaccine responses in identical twins.

The TCR sequence derives from a young woman in good health. Sequences were obtained from CD4+ T cells sorted from blood. The gene calls are TRBV4-2 and TRBJ2-1, with D perhaps matching TRBD2 (7 bases). The CDR3 nucleotides are TGTGCCAGCAGCCAAGATGAGGGGGGGACGGGCAATGAGCAGTTCTTC. This codes for CASSQDEGGTGNEQFF.